This T cell receptor (beta chain) was obtained from a study of beta chain features in type 1 diabetes. Reverse transcription of all isolated RNA meant that expressed TCRB transcripts were sequenced. The repertoire was sequenced with immunoSEQ multiplex PCR; TCRdb's copy has only in-frame clones and lacks some. The sample carries just over 450,000 clones, roughly 31% recorded once. The V segment lost 4 bases and the J segment 5 bases; nucleotides outside the gene matches: 7. Per the germline V gene, CDR1 is GTSNPN and CDR2 is SVGIG (reference sequence). CDR3 length equals 13 residues. The chain combines TRBV30 with TRBJ2-5; 7 bases align to TRBD2. The sequence was obtained from a man aged 18 to 30 in good health. What was sequenced was naive CD4+ T cells from blood. CDR3 region: CAWTSGAGETQYF. The CDR3 nucleotides are TGTGCCTGGACTAGCGGAGCGGGTGAGACCCAGTACTTC.